Below are 11 T cell receptor beta chains sequenced from a single sample in a study of cytomegalovirus exposure and HLA in healthy donors. It was with 60 Vbeta and 13 Jbeta primers that the PCR ran. Clones were sequenced by immunoSEQ multiplex PCR, and TCRdb holds only the in-frame ones, with some missing. The sample has tens of thousands of clones, less than 85% seen once. Sequencing was performed on PBMCs. The receptors shown here come from a woman in her forties or fifties in good health and CMV-seropositive.

The gene calls are TRBV27 and TRBJ2-7, with 8 bases that match TRBD1. J was trimmed by 5 bases and V by 3 bases; bases with no gene match: 6. The CDR3 has 14 residues. Germline assignment: CDR1 MNHEY and CDR2 SMNVEV (reference sequence). CDR3 sequence: CASSFLDRDHEQYF. The CDR3 DNA reads TGTGCCAGCAGTTTCTTGGACAGGGATCACGAGCAGTACTTC.

The CDR3 DNA reads TGTGCCTGGAGCCAGGGAACGGCAGAGACCCAGTACTTC. Protein: CAWSQGTAETQYF. This chain joins TRBV30 and TRBJ2-5, with a tentative D call TRBD1 (5 bases). Per germline, CDR1 GTSNPN and CDR2 SVGIG (reference sequence). Trimming removed 3 bases at V and 4 bases at J, with 12 bases between. The CDR3 has 13 amino acids.

About this clone: The germline gene is not matched at one end of the junction; a read error may be the cause. Other DNA sequences in this specimen translate into the identical CDR3. The V gene is TRBV6-5, the J gene TRBJ1-2; 8 bases line up with TRBD1. CDR3 length: 13 residues. CDR1 is MNHEY and CDR2 is SVGAGI in the germline V gene. In DNA form, the CDR3 reads TGTGCCAGCAGTTACGGACAGGGTGGGGGCTATACCTTC. Encoded protein: CASSYGQGGGYTF.

The chain links TRBV28 to TRBJ2-2; 12 bases align to TRBD1. The V segment lost 3 bases and the J segment 9 bases; nucleotides outside the gene matches: 5. Germline CDR1 is MDHEN and CDR2 is SYDVKM. The CDR3 sequence is 15 residues long. Here the CDR3 reads CASSFPGTGGRELFF. As DNA, the CDR3 is TGTGCCAGCAGTTTCCCCGGGACAGGGGGCAGGGAGCTGTTTTTT.

The rearrangement uses TRBV7-2 and TRBJ2-3, with D perhaps matching TRBD1 (6 bases). V gave up 3 bases and J gave up 7 bases, with 11 bases separating them. The CDR3 runs to 13 residues. Looked up from germline, CDR1 is SGHTA and CDR2 is FQGNSA. The CDR3 is CASSFIRGYTQYF. Written as DNA, the CDR3 is TGTGCCAGCAGCTTTATCAGGGGATATACGCAGTATTTT.

This clone was seen just once. This sequence joins TRBV28 and TRBJ1-1, with D perhaps TRBD1 (5 bases). CDR1 and CDR2 (germline): MDHEN, SYDVKM. Trimming pared 10 bases from V and 3 bases from J, leaving 15 bases between. This CDR3 has 13 residues. CDR3 sequence reads: CATGGGRDTEAFF. The CDR3 coding sequence is TGTGCCACCGGCGGGGGGAGGGACACTGAAGCTTTCTTT. The complete variable domain, with remaining parts taken from reference TRBV28 and TRBJ1-1, reads DVKVTQSSRYLVKRTGEKVFLECVQDMDHENMFWYRQDPGLGLRLIYFSYDVKMKEKGDIPEGYSVSREKKERFSLILESASTNQTSMYLCATGGGRDTEAFFGQGTRLTVV.

The rearrangement links TRBV28 to TRBJ2-1; 8 positions match TRBD2. V lost 2 bases, J lost 2 bases, and 14 bases stayed unmatched. CDR1 is MDHEN, CDR2 SYDVKM, per germline. The CDR3 is 19 amino acids. CDR3 residues: CASSLVSSGIPQTYNEQFF. In nucleotides, the CDR3 is TGTGCCAGCAGTTTAGTGAGTAGCGGGATCCCCCAGACCTACAATGAGCAGTTCTTC.

This clone occurred once. The chain recombines TRBV18 with TRBJ2-7; 8 nucleotides match TRBD1. CDR1 and CDR2 from the germline V gene are KGHSH and LQKENI. This CDR3 contains 15 residues. Trimming took 0 bases from V and 7 from J; bases not matched to a gene: 8. CDR3 bases: TGTGCCAGCTCACCACCATTGGACAGGGCGGGGGAGCAGTACTTC. Its protein is CASSPPLDRAGEQYF.

This rearrangement joins TRBV7-6 to TRBJ2-1; TRBD2 matches 7 bases. There are 14 residues in the CDR3. V was pared by 5 bases and J by 7 bases, with 8 bases of the junction left unmatched. Per germline, CDR1 SGHVS and CDR2 FNYEAQ. Here the CDR3 DNA reads TGTGCCAGCAGCCCCCCCGGGACTATAAATGAGCAGTTCTTC. It yields the protein CASSPPGTINEQFF.

V gene TRBV19 combines with J gene TRBJ1-5; 9 bases map to TRBD1. The germline V gene has CDR1 LNHDA and CDR2 SQIVND (reference sequence). V dropped 5 bases and J dropped 11; count of bases not matched to a gene: 10. The CDR3 is 14 amino acids. The CDR3 sequence is CASSPGQGKWSQHF. For the CDR3, the DNA is TGTGCCAGTAGTCCAGGACAGGGGAAATGGTCCCAGCATTTT.

The chain carries TRBV11-2 and TRBJ1-5; the match to TRBD1 covers 9 bases. The CDR3 totals 13 residues. The V gene's germline CDR1 is SGHAT and CDR2 FQNNGV. The V and J ends lost 5 bases and 9 bases, in that order; junction bases with no gene match: 5. As DNA, the CDR3 is TGTGCCAGCAGCCGGGACAGGGCAAGGCCCCAGCATTTT. It codes for CASSRDRARPQHF.